This T cell receptor (beta chain) was identified in a study of T cell responses to AZD1222 COVID-19 vaccine. Study-level results: Possibly, clonal diversity was underestimated; donors were largely white British and included more females. Unmutated variant regions reportedly attract nearly half of all spike-specific TCRs. Repertoire collection took place solely once the T cell response had peaked. Seropositivity was recorded at baseline in only 6 or 7 AZD1222 recipients.

Per germline, CDR1 SGHRS and CDR2 YFSETQ. This CDR3 comprises 15 residues. Trimming removed 4 bases at V and 1 base at J, with 14 bases between. On this clone: The target antigen is unknown.

Libraries were prepared by immunoSEQ multiplex PCR; TCRdb keeps only in-frame clonotypes and omits some of them. The data show roughly 54,000 clones, 89% seen once. The sample was peripheral blood, taken 28 days after the second AZD1222 dose. The sequence derives from an adult who received the AZD1222 COVID-19 vaccine. The J gene is TRBJ1-2, the V gene TRBV5-1; D gene unclear. Here the CDR3 DNA reads TGCGCCAGCAGCCCCGACATAGGGCTTAACTATGGCTACACCTTC. Residues: CASSPDIGLNYGYTF.